This entry features one T cell receptor beta chain sequence. Its antigen is unknown. Within one base of it there is no much larger clone, and no base qualities were kept. Reading the germline V gene gives CDR1 LGHNA and CDR2 YSLEER. V is clipped by 2 bases and J by 1 base, and the sequence between their germline boundaries is 12 bases long. Measured from the cysteine to the phenylalanine, the CDR3 is 15 residues long. Only the CDR3 DNA stays, 45 bases, in frame from base 1. The entire amount of isolated RNA was reverse transcribed using the High Capacity cDNA Reverse Transcription Kit, so the sequenced TCRB transcripts were expressed ones. Deep immunoSEQ sequencing was performed on naive, central memory and regulatory T cell samples, with an average of roughly 3.3 million total reads per sample. After sorted cells were lysed in RLT buffer, RNA was extracted with DNase-treated RNeasy Micro or Mini kits, with the choice depending on cell number. Each cell subset was processed on its own to prevent cross-contamination, while patient and healthy donor samples were processed together. The immunoSEQ multiplex PCR was used to amplify TCRB sequences from cDNA, yielding 87-bp fragments that span the CDR3 region. Amplicons were sequenced on the Illumina HiSeq platform. The authors processed their data as follows. Synthetic template baselines were used to correct PCR bias computationally, reads within Hamming distance 2 were collapsed, and singletons that could not be merged were discarded. By aligning reads against IMGT, V, D and J genes, CDR3 length, and insertions or deletions at six rearrangement sites were assigned. Within each subset, clonotype counts were normalized to sorted cell number, and only after that were true diversity and Gini coefficients computed with the tcR R package. The overlap coefficient, calculated on TCRB nucleotide sequences, was used to quantify repertoire sharing. The table comes from immuneACCESS by way of TCRdb, which keeps in-frame sequences with V and J called. Part of the clones is missing from these tables; in studies checked, under half for an unresolved V gene and the rest for unknown reasons. V, J and clone size derive from that table, while D and trimming were established from the DNA sequence. The sample contains around 150,000 clones, approximately 9% of them found a single time. Together, the top ten hold under 0.65% of the sample.

A single peripheral blood draw of around 100 mL on average was collected from each donor into heparinised tubes. Using a panel that included CD45RO, CCR7, CD25, CD127, CD95 and CD27, naive, central memory, regulatory and stem cell-like memory CD4+ T cells were sorted on a BD FACSAria II. All sorted populations exceeded 98% purity. Right away, PBMCs were isolated by Lymphoprep density gradient centrifugation and were stained directly, with no culture step. So that batch effects would be minimized, each experiment stained and sorted samples in pairs, pairing one healthy donor with one patient. This entry is derived from a study of beta chain features in type 1 diabetes (dated by TCRdb to the late 2010s). Looking at the study overall: Patients and healthy donors did not differ in mean age, gender distribution, total cell number or subset yield. A total of roughly 100 million sorted cells were examined across all samples, and a strong correlation was observed between cell number per subset and RNA yield. In the study, TCRB repertoires of sorted circulating CD4+ T cell subsets from recently diagnosed type 1 diabetes patients were compared with those of matched healthy donors. Regulatory and stem cell-like memory subsets were obtained from only 8 patients and roughly eight healthy donors, while naive and central memory subsets were obtained from all 30 or so donors.

The investigation overall reported the following: Shorter templates might have been favored by PCR, but patient and control samples were amplified and corrected together, so both groups would have been affected equally by any skew. Only small numbers of individuals were included in the HLA sub-analyses, which left unresolved whether HLA type had any influence on TCRB rearrangement. A moderate but significant shortening of TCRB CDR3 length was observed in type 1 diabetes patients in all four CD4+ subsets. Fewer insertions and more nucleotide deletions at VDJ recombination sites were observed in patients with type 1 diabetes, implying thymic rearrangement abnormalities. Sequencing cDNA rather than genomic DNA could over-represent highly expressing activated cells, although activation and CD3 levels did not differ between groups. Naive, central memory and regulatory TCRB repertoires appeared more similar among patients than among healthy donors.

Sequenced material: central memory CD4+ T cells from blood. The sequence came from a woman aged 18-30 years with type 1 diabetes. This chain is built from TRBV4-3 and TRBJ2-7; the D gene is perhaps TRBD1, from 6 matching bases. The CDR3 loop reads CASSQPGQGSYEQYF. Read as DNA, the sequence is TGCGCCAGCAGCCAACCGGGTCAGGGGTCCTACGAGCAGTACTTC.